This T cell receptor beta chain was profiled in a study of CD8 T cells in Susac syndrome. Study-level results: Susac syndrome CD4+ T cell repertoires showed no clonal expansion.

Germline CDR1 reads SEHNR; CDR2 reads FQNEAQ (reference sequence). The CDR3 extends over 16 amino acids. Trimming removed 2 bases from V and 3 bases from J, with 16 bases in between. RNA amounts of roughly 0.45 to 1 ug underwent reverse transcription with random hexamers. TCRdb re-called the immunoSEQ multiplex PCR reads with MiXCR, one entry per CDR3 protein. The table lists more than 100,000 distinct CDR3 sequences, roughly 95% of them singletons. Remarks on this clonotype: The antigen is not known.

Sequenced input: CD4+ T cells from PBMCs. V and J are TRBV7-9 and TRBJ1-2; possibly TRBD1 for D (5 bases). This clonotype originated in a human donor with Susac syndrome. The CDR3, as DNA: TGTGCCAGCAGCTTACACCAGGGCCGAGAAGACTATGGCTACACCTTC. Its translation is CASSLHQGREDYGYTF.